One sample yielded the 23 T cell receptor beta chains listed below, sequenced in a study of graft-versus-host responses after intestinal transplantation. Assay: immunoSEQ multiplex PCR; the TCRdb copy retains only in-frame clones and omits some. The repertoire holds 8,500 to 10,000 clones, with about 90% as singletons. This material consisted of PBMCs, taken 43 to 45 days after intestinal transplant. The receptor source for this set is a human patient who received an intestinal transplant, so some T cells may come from the graft donor.

The chain couples TRBV6-5 to TRBJ2-7; 7 nucleotides align to TRBD1. The trim removed 2 bases at V and 1 base at J, leaving 5 bases unmatched. Germline V gene lookup returns CDR1 MNHEY and CDR2 SVGAGI. CDR3 length: 15 residues. The CDR3 sequence is CASSYGRGLSYEQYF. CDR3 nucleotides: TGTGCCAGCAGTTACGGAAGGGGGCTTTCCTACGAGCAGTACTTC.

The chain is built from TRBV6-5 and TRBJ2-7, with TRBD2 as a possible D gene (6 bases). V lost 7 bases and J lost 0, with 10 bases in between. Germline loops: CDR1 MNHEY, CDR2 SVGAGI. CDR3 length: 13 residues. The CDR3 loop reads CASMRGSSYEQYF. The DNA of the CDR3 is TGTGCCAGCATGCGGGGAAGCTCCTACGAGCAGTACTTC.

This clone was seen a few times. CDR3 sequence (DNA): TGTGCCAGCAGTGACGGGACTAGCGGGGGGGCAGATACGCAGTATTTT. Amino acids: CASSDGTSGGADTQYF. The chain combines TRBV6-4 with TRBJ2-3; 16 bases fit TRBD2. The CDR3 length is 16 residues. Germline V CDR1 and CDR2: MRHNA, SNTAGT. V was clipped by 2 bases and J by 4 bases; unmatched bases: 0.

The V gene is TRBV4-1, the J gene TRBJ2-5; 7 bases align to TRBD1. CDR1 is MGHRA and CDR2 is YSYEKL in the germline V gene. Trimming cost V 0 bases and J 0 bases; bases outside gene matches: 1. The CDR3 extends over 15 amino acids. CDR3 bases: TGCGCCAGCAGCCAAGATGGACAGGACCAAGAGACCCAGTACTTC. Residues: CASSQDGQDQETQYF.

This chain connects TRBV5-5 to TRBJ1-4; tentative D call: TRBD1 (5 bases). The CDR3 is 16 residues long. Trimming removed 0 bases at V and 5 bases at J, with 14 bases between. The V gene's germline CDR1 is SGHKS and CDR2 YYEKEE (reference sequence). The DNA for the CDR3 is TGTGCCAGCAGCTTGGACGCGGGACCGCTGAATGAAAAACTGTTTTTT. Protein product: CASSLDAGPLNEKLFF.

As DNA, the CDR3 is TGTGCCAGCAGGGACCGTGGGACTCCCACACGTGAGCAGTTCTTC. The encoded protein is CASRDRGTPTREQFF. This chain links TRBV28 with TRBJ2-1; D perhaps matches TRBD2 (6 bases). The CDR3 consists of 15 residues. CDR1 MDHEN and CDR2 SYDVKM come from the germline V gene. Trimming removed 6 bases from V and 9 bases from J, with 21 bases in between.

The chain recombines TRBV6-1 with TRBJ2-1; D call uncertain. V was clipped by 3 bases and J by 7 bases, with 16 bases between them. Germline V gives CDR1 MNHNS, CDR2 SASEGT. The CDR3 is made up of 15 amino acids. CDR3 bases: TGTGCCAGCAGTGATCTGGCTAGTTGGCGAAATGAGCAGTTCTTC. Translation: CASSDLASWRNEQFF.

The rearrangement links TRBV29-1 to TRBJ1-1; D is unresolved. There are 12 residues in the CDR3. V was trimmed by 3 bases and J by 1 base, leaving 6 bases between them. Germline V CDR1 and CDR2: SQVTM, ANQGSEA. The CDR3 is CSVDPQNTEAFF. Here the CDR3 DNA reads TGCAGCGTTGACCCCCAGAACACTGAAGCTTTCTTT. Full variable domain (outside the CDR3, taken from reference TRBV29-1 and TRBJ1-1): SAVISQKPSRDICQRGTSLTIQCQVDSQVTMMFWYRQQPGQSLTLIATANQGSEATYESGFVIDKFPISRPNLTFSTLTVSNMSPEDSSIYLCSVDPQNTEAFFGQGTRLTVV.

V gene TRBV2 combines with J gene TRBJ2-1, with a weak D call TRBD1 (5 bases). V was pared by 1 base and J by 0 bases, with 7 bases between. The CDR3 length is 15 residues. Per germline, CDR1 SNHLY and CDR2 FYNNEI. The CDR3 DNA reads TGTGCCAGCAGTGAAGGACAGCCCTCCTACAATGAGCAGTTCTTC. Amino acid sequence: CASSEGQPSYNEQFF.

This clone showed up just a few times. The V gene is TRBV11-1, the J gene TRBJ1-2; D ambiguous. V was shortened by 5 bases and J by 8 bases, with 12 bases between the two germline ends. The CDR3 contains 12 residues. CDR1 and CDR2 from the germline V gene are SGHAT and FQDESV (reference sequence). CDR3 residues: CASSPDGRGYTF. The CDR3 DNA sequence: TGTGCCAGCAGCCCGGACGGAAGGGGCTACACCTTC.

V gene TRBV4-1 combines with J gene TRBJ2-5, with 9 bases that match TRBD2. The CDR3 consists of 16 residues. Germline V gene lookup returns CDR1 MGHRA and CDR2 YSYEKL. The V and J ends lost 5 bases and 5 bases, in that order; junction bases with no gene match: 12. The CDR3 protein is CASSSVPGGGAETQYF. DNA of the CDR3: TGCGCCAGCAGCAGTGTCCCTGGCGGGGGGGCGGAGACCCAGTACTTC.

This chain connects TRBV7-2 to TRBJ1-5; D possibly corresponds to TRBD1 (5 bases). CDR1 and CDR2 from the germline V gene are SGHTA and FQGNSA. The CDR3 is 16 amino acids. Trimming removed 0 bases at V and 5 bases at J, with 14 bases between. The CDR3 DNA sequence: TGTGCCAGCAGCTTAGCCTCAGGGAGAATTGATCAGCCCCAGCATTTT. Protein product: CASSLASGRIDQPQHF. Combining the CDR3 with reference TRBV7-2 and TRBJ1-5 gives the whole variable domain GAGVSQSPSNKVTEKGKDVELRCDPISGHTALYWYRQSLGQGLEFLIYFQGNSAPDKSGLPSDRFSAERTGGSVSTLTIQRTQQEDSAVYLCASSLASGRIDQPQHFGDGTRLSIL.

The table lists this clone with a count of one. The chain employs TRBV5-5 and TRBJ2-1; tentative D call: TRBD1 (5 bases). Germline V gene lookup returns CDR1 SGHKS and CDR2 YYEKEE (reference sequence). The length of the CDR3 is 15 residues. The ends were cut back, 2 bases at V and 2 bases at J, with 11 bases in the middle. The CDR3 nucleotides are TGTGCCAGCAGCTTTTCAGGGATGACCTACAATGAGCAGTTCTTC. Translation: CASSFSGMTYNEQFF.

The V and J genes are TRBV9 and TRBJ1-1, with no clear D. Trimming left V 4 bases short and J 3 bases short, with 16 bases between. The CDR3 has 15 amino acids. The germline CDR1 and CDR2 sequences are SGDLS and YYNGEE. The CDR3 bases are TGTGCCAGCAGCCCGACGGGGTGGGAAGACACTGAAGCTTTCTTT. Translation gives CASSPTGWEDTEAFF. Filled out from reference TRBV9 and TRBJ1-1, the complete variable domain reads DSGVTQTPKHLITATGQRVTLRCSPRSGDLSVYWYQQSLDQGLQFLIQYYNGEERAKGNILERFSAQQFPDLHSELNLSSLELGDSALYFCASSPTGWEDTEAFFGQGTRLTVV.

The chain links TRBV19 to TRBJ2-7; 10 bases are shared with TRBD1. The J segment lost 4 bases and the V segment lost 4 bases, leaving 13 bases of the junction unmatched. This CDR3 is 17 amino acids long. Germline V gene sequence: CDR1 LNHDA, CDR2 SQIVND (reference sequence). CDR3 DNA sequence: TGTGCCAGTAGTACCCCCAGATCGGGACAGGGGAAGTACGAGCAGTACTTC. Amino acids: CASSTPRSGQGKYEQYF.

The genes are TRBV28 and TRBJ1-1; 10 positions agree with TRBD1. Germline lookup yields CDR1 MDHEN and CDR2 SYDVKM. The V gene end was trimmed by 3 bases and the J gene end by 0 bases; junction bases not matched to a gene: 4. The CDR3 sequence is 16 residues long. The CDR3: CASSFRTGGMNTEAFF. The CDR3 region has the DNA TGTGCCAGCAGTTTCCGGACAGGGGGAATGAACACTGAAGCTTTCTTT.

The CDR3 region is CASETGRSEKLFF. The CDR3 bases are TGTGCCAGCGAGACAGGGCGGAGTGAAAAACTGTTTTTT. J is TRBJ1-4 and V is TRBV2; TRBD1 aligns across 7 bases. After removal of 8 bases from V and 7 bases from J, the junction contained 7 bases not matched to a gene. CDR1 and CDR2 from the germline V gene are SNHLY and FYNNEI. This CDR3 has 13 amino acids.

The chain carries TRBV28 and TRBJ2-7, with D possibly being TRBD1 (6 bases). CDR1 and CDR2 (germline): MDHEN, SYDVKM. The CDR3 runs to 17 residues. Trimming pared 5 bases from V and 3 bases from J, leaving 23 bases between. In DNA, the CDR3 is TGTGCCAGCAGTCCCCACCCAGCCACAGGGCCCATCTACGAGCAGTACTTC. It encodes CASSPHPATGPIYEQYF.

The chain employs TRBV15 and TRBJ1-1; 7 nucleotides agree with TRBD1. The CDR3 extends over 14 amino acids. Looked up from germline, CDR1 is LNHNV and CDR2 is YYDKDF (reference sequence). V shed 1 base, J shed 8 bases, and the junction held 7 bases outside the gene matches. The CDR3: CATSRGIGTAEAFF. DNA for the CDR3: TGTGCCACCAGCAGAGGGATCGGGACAGCAGAAGCTTTCTTT.

This chain uses TRBV2 with TRBJ2-2; D call uncertain. Germline V CDR1 and CDR2: SNHLY, FYNNEI. CDR3 length: 14 residues. Between the trimmed V and J ends, which lost 10 bases and 5 bases, there was a span of 17 bases. The CDR3 region is CATAPLMGTGELFF. The DNA for the CDR3 is TGTGCCACGGCGCCCCTGATGGGAACCGGGGAGCTGTTTTTT.

This clone came up once. The chain employs TRBV29-1 and TRBJ2-3; D is ambiguous. The CDR3 runs 10 residues. Germline assignment: CDR1 SQVTM and CDR2 ANQGSEA. The V end lost 3 bases, the J end lost 3 bases, and 1 base lay between the germline ends. The CDR3 spells CSVETDTQYF. As DNA, the CDR3 is TGCAGCGTTGAGACAGATACGCAGTATTTT.

The V gene is TRBV4-2, the J gene TRBJ2-7; 7 bases are a match to TRBD2. The CDR3 is 16 amino acids. The germline V gene encodes CDR1 LGHNA and CDR2 YNFKEQ. V trimming: 2 bases; J trimming: 2 bases; junction bases outside the gene matches: 9. CDR3 loop: CASSQNSNGGTYEQYF. The CDR3 DNA sequence: TGTGCCAGCAGCCAAAACTCTAACGGGGGGACCTACGAGCAGTACTTC.

DNA for the CDR3: TGTGCCAGCAGCTTGGCCCCCTTCTCCGCCTACACTAGCACAGATACGCAGTATTTT. This encodes CASSLAPFSAYTSTDTQYF. The rearrangement uses TRBV5-4 and TRBJ2-3; D remains unclear. This CDR3 region has 19 residues. Germline V gene sequence: CDR1 SGHNT, CDR2 YYREEE (reference sequence). Trimming left V 0 bases short and J 0 bases short, with 20 bases between.